Below, 7 T cell receptor beta chains from the same sample are listed, as sequenced in a study of blood T cell repertoires in COVID-19. Sequenced by immunoSEQ multiplex PCR; TCRdb stores in-frame clones only, minus some. Altogether 170,000 or so clones are present, around 83% being singletons, with the ten largest covering about 7.3%. The sample taken for sequencing was peripheral blood. These receptor sequences come from a man aged 45-65 years with active or convalescent COVID-19.

The J gene is TRBJ2-1, the V gene TRBV4-3; D uncertain. Germline assignment: CDR1 LGHNA and CDR2 YSLEER. The CDR3 is made up of 13 amino acids. V dropped 0 bases and J dropped 6 bases, with 6 bases sitting between them. CDR3 sequence (DNA): TGCGCCAGCAGCCAAGATCTTTTCAATGAGCAGTTCTTC. The encoded protein is CASSQDLFNEQFF.

V is TRBV4-3 and J is TRBJ1-1; D call uncertain. This CDR3 has 13 amino acids. Germline lookup yields CDR1 LGHNA and CDR2 YSLEER. Deletions cut 4 bases from V and 3 bases from J, with 9 bases between. The CDR3 is CASSPRRDTEAFF. DNA of the CDR3: TGCGCCAGCAGCCCCCGGAGGGACACTGAAGCTTTCTTT.

The chain is built from TRBV5-1 and TRBJ2-3, with D perhaps TRBD1 (5 bases). Germline loops: CDR1 SGHRS, CDR2 YFSETQ. CDR3 length: 16 amino acids. The V end lost 2 bases, the J end lost 0 bases, and 13 bases lay between the germline ends. In nucleotides, the CDR3 is TGCGCCAGCAGCTTTGGGGCCGCCCTAAGCACAGATACGCAGTATTTT. Translated: CASSFGAALSTDTQYF.

This clone came up once. This sequence joins TRBV7-9 and TRBJ1-1; D not resolved. This CDR3 comprises 13 residues. The germline V gene has CDR1 SEHNR and CDR2 FQNEAQ (reference sequence). V was cut by 8 bases and J by 1 base, with 11 bases left in between. This CDR3 reads CASGRERNTEAFF. As DNA, the CDR3 is TGTGCCAGCGGACGGGAGCGGAACACTGAAGCTTTCTTT.

This rearrangement joins TRBV24-1 to TRBJ2-1; the match to TRBD1 covers 9 bases. The junction had 10 bases not matched to a gene; V was cut back by 3 bases and J by 8 bases. CDR3 size: 16 residues. CDR1 and CDR2 (germline): KGHDR, SFDVKD. The CDR3 DNA is TGTGCCACCAGTGATGCACCGGGACAGGGACCTGATGAGCAGTTCTTC. Translation: CATSDAPGQGPDEQFF.

This clone was recorded once. The chain recombines TRBV27 with TRBJ1-5, with unresolved D. Trimming took 8 bases from V and 7 from J, leaving 18 bases between them. This CDR3 comprises 14 residues. Germline lookup yields CDR1 MNHEY and CDR2 SMNVEV (reference sequence). The CDR3 region is CASASGGLEQPQHF. In DNA, the CDR3 is TGTGCCAGCGCCTCCGGAGGGCTGGAACAGCCCCAGCATTTT.

The V gene is TRBV6-5, the J gene TRBJ1-2, with D perhaps TRBD1 (5 bases). V lost 6 bases, J lost 5 bases, and 13 bases lay in between. The CDR3 runs to 13 residues. Germline CDR1 and CDR2: MNHEY and SVGAGI. CDR3 in amino acids: CASRGHDTYGYTF. The DNA of the CDR3 is TGTGCCAGCAGAGGACACGACACGTATGGCTACACCTTC.